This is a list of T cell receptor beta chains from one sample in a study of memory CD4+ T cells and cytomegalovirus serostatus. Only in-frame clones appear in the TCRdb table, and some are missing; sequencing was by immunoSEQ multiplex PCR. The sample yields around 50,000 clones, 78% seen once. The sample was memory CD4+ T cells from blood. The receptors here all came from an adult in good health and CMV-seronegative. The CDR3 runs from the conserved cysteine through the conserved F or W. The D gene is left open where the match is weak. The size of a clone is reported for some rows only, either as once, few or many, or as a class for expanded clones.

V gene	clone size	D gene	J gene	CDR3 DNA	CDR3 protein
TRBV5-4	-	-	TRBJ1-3	TGTGCCAGCAGCTTAGGGGCTGGAGAAGGAAACACCATATATTTT	CASSLGAGEGNTIYF
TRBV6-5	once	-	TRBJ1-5	TGTGCCAGCAGCCTAAGGGTAGGCAATCAGCCCCAGCATTTT	CASSLRVGNQPQHF
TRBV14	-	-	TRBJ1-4	TGTGCCAGCAGCCAAGATATCAGGGGTCGGAATGAAAAACTGTTTTTT	CASSQDIRGRNEKLFF
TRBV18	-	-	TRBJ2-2	TGTGCCAGCTCACCACCGTGGCGGAACACCGGGGAGCTGTTTTTT	CASSPPWRNTGELFF
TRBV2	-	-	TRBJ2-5	TGTGCCAGCAGTGAAGACCTAGGTTCCCAAGAGACCCAGTACTTC	CASSEDLGSQETQYF
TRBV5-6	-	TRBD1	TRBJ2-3	TGTGCCAGCACCTCGACAGGGGGAGGCACAGATACGCAGTATTTT	CASTSTGGGTDTQYF
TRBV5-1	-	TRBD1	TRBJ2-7	TGCGCCAGCAGCTTGGGGACAGGCGTTTCCGAGCAGTACTTC	CASSLGTGVSEQYF
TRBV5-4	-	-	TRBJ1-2	TGTGCCAGCAGCTTGGGAGGGAACTATGGCTACACCTTC	CASSLGGNYGYTF
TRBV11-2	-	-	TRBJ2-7	TGTGCCAGCAGCTTGGGAGGGACAGGATCCTACGAGCAGTACTTC	CASSLGGTGSYEQYF
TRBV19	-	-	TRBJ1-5	TGTGCCAGTAGTTCCCGCCAGGGGCGAAATCAGCCCCAGCATTTT	CASSSRQGRNQPQHF
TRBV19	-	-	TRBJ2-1	TGTGCCAGTAGTGATGGAGGAACGGAGGTAAACCAGTTCTTC	CASSDGGTEVNQFF
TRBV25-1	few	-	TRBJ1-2	TGTGCCAGCAGTGAGGACAGATATGGCTACACCTTC	CASSEDRYGYTF
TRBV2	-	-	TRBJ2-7	TGTGCCAGCAGTGAAGCAGCCACCGGGCTGTACGAGCAGTACTTC	CASSEAATGLYEQYF
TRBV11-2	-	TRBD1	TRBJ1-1	TGTGCCAGCAGCCCAATACAGGGGTTTACTGAAGCTTTCTTT	CASSPIQGFTEAFF
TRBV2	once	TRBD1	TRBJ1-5	TGTGCCAGCAGTGGAGGACAGGACTTACAGCCCCAGCATTTT	CASSGGQDLQPQHF
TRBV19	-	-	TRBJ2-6	TGTGCCAGTACCCGAATGGGGGCCAACGTCCTGACTTTC	CASTRMGANVLTF
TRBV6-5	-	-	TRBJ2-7	TGTGCCAGCAGTTACTCCCCTAGCATCCTGTACGAGCAGTACTTC	CASSYSPSILYEQYF
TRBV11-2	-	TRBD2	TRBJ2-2	TGTGCCAGCAGCTTAGAGCGACTAGCGGGAGCCGGGGAGCTGTTTTTT	CASSLERLAGAGELFF
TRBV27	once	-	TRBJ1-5	TGTGCCAGCAGTTTAGAGTTCCGTAATCAGCCCCAGCATTTT	CASSLEFRNQPQHF
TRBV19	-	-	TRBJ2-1	TGTGCCAGTAGTGAGTACAATGAGCAGTTCTTC	CASSEYNEQFF